This is a list of T cell receptor beta chains from one sample in a study of CD8 T cells in ankylosing spondylitis. MiXCR, run by TCRdb on the 5' RACE reads, gives a single entry per CDR3 protein. The repertoire holds roughly 180,000 distinct CDR3 sequences, with approximately 10% as singletons. Sequenced sample: blood, either unsorted or a sorted T cell fraction (not recorded which). All receptors derive from a male donor with ankylosing spondylitis or in good health (not recorded which). CDR3s include the opening cysteine and the closing phenylalanine or tryptophan. Each record gives: V gene, D gene, J gene, clone size, CDR3 DNA, CDR3 protein. A D gene is named only where the DNA matches it firmly. Expanded clones are given a class, and other clones once, few, many or no size at all.

TRBV15	-	TRBJ2-4	many	TGTGCCACCAGCAGAGGAGGCCCCTTAGCCAAAAACATTCAGTACTTC	CATSRGGPLAKNIQYF
TRBV4-1	-	TRBJ2-3	many	TGCGCCAGCAGCCAGCAAGGTGGCGGTACAGATACGCAGTATTTT	CASSQQGGGTDTQYF
TRBV20-1	TRBD2	TRBJ2-7	many	TGCAGTGCTAGAGGTAAAGCGGGGGAATTGCGAGAGCAGTACTTC	CSARGKAGELREQYF
TRBV12-3/TRBV12-4	TRBD2	TRBJ2-1	-	TGTGCCAGCAGTCCTCTAGCGGGGGGGGCCTACAATGAGCAGTTCTTC	CASSPLAGGAYNEQFF
TRBV29-1	-	TRBJ2-2	many	TGCAGCGCCACGAAGGGGGGTAACACCGGGGAGCTGTTTTTT	CSATKGGNTGELFF
TRBV19	TRBD1	TRBJ1-5	many	TGTGCCAGTAGTATCGACAGGGAGGCGAATCAGCCCCAGCATTTT	CASSIDREANQPQHF
TRBV29-1	-	TRBJ1-1	many	TGCAGCGTTGATATGGCAGTGGGCAGAGTGAACACTGAAGCTTTCTTT	CSVDMAVGRVNTEAFF
TRBV10-3	-	TRBJ1-1	many	TGTGCCATCAGTGAGTCAGTCCCAAACACTGAAGCTTTCTTT	CAISESVPNTEAFF
TRBV7-2	-	TRBJ2-2	few	TGTGCCAGCAGCCCACAGGACATCAACACCGGGGAGCTGTTTTTT	CASSPQDINTGELFF
TRBV19	-	TRBJ1-4	few	TGTGCCAGTATCCAGGGTGATTCAACTAATGAAAAACTGTTTTTT	CASIQGDSTNEKLFF
TRBV20-1	-	TRBJ1-4	many	TGCAGTGCTAGAAAAGGGTCAGGGGATGAAAAACTGTTTTTT	CSARKGSGDEKLFF
TRBV12-3/TRBV12-4	-	TRBJ2-2	-	TGTGTCAGCAGCTCCCTCTTCCGGGACGGGAGCACCGGGGAGCTGTTTTTT	CVSSSLFRDGSTGELFF
TRBV12-3/TRBV12-4	TRBD2	TRBJ2-2	many	TGTGCCAGCAGTTTATGGACTAGCGAGACGAACACCGGGGAGCTGTTTTTT	CASSLWTSETNTGELFF
TRBV30	TRBD1	TRBJ1-1	few	TGTGCCTGGAGTGGTGTCAGGGGGGCTGAAGCTTTCTTT	CAWSGVRGAEAFF
TRBV5-1	-	TRBJ1-1	few	TGCGCCAGCAGCTTGGGGCCCCAGGAGCCTGAAGCTTTCTTT	CASSLGPQEPEAFF
TRBV20-1	TRBD2	TRBJ2-7	few	TGCAGTGCTATATCTCGGGACTATCGGGGCTACGAGCAGTACTTC	CSAISRDYRGYEQYF
TRBV10-3	TRBD1	TRBJ2-1	few	TGTGCCATCAGAGCCGGGACAGGGGGCTCGTATGAGCAGTTCTTC	CAIRAGTGGSYEQFF
TRBV5-1	-	TRBJ2-7	few	TGCGCCAGCAGCTTGGGGCGGAACTCCCTCTCCTACGAGCAGTACTTC	CASSLGRNSLSYEQYF
TRBV4-1	TRBD2	TRBJ2-1	-	TGCGCCAGCAGCCAATCAGCTAGCGGGGGCTACGGTAATGAGCAGTTCTTC	CASSQSASGGYGNEQFF
TRBV3-1	-	TRBJ1-1	many	TGTGCCAGCAGCCAGACTTACGGGGGAGGGGAGGGCACTGAAGCTTTCTTT	CASSQTYGGGEGTEAFF
TRBV20-1	TRBD2	TRBJ2-3	-	TGCAGTGCTGTTCTAGCGGGGAGCACAGATACGCAGTATTTT	CSAVLAGSTDTQYF
TRBV5-1	-	TRBJ1-1	many	TGCGCCAGCAGCTTGGAGTACGGGAACACTGAAGCTTTCTTT	CASSLEYGNTEAFF
TRBV5-1	TRBD2	TRBJ2-5	-	TGCGCCAGCAATCAGCGGGAGCGGGGAGAGACCCAGTACTTC	CASNQRERGETQYF
TRBV27	TRBD2	TRBJ2-1	few	TGTGCCAGCAGTTCCCAGCGGGGAAGCGATGAGCAGTTCTTC	CASSSQRGSDEQFF
TRBV20-1	-	TRBJ1-1	many	TGCAGTGCTTTCTCGGGAGGTCAGAGAAAGGCGGGCACTGAAGCTTTCTTT	CSAFSGGQRKAGTEAFF
TRBV5-1	-	TRBJ2-2	many	TGCGCCAGCAGCTCCCGACAGAGTCCGACCGGGGAGCTGTTTTTT	CASSSRQSPTGELFF
TRBV25-1	-	TRBJ1-4	many	TGTGCCAGCAGTGATACCCGAGCAACTAATGAAAAACTGTTTTTT	CASSDTRATNEKLFF
TRBV5-1	-	TRBJ1-4	many	TGCGCCAGCAGCTTGGTCCCTCGCGGGGATGAAAAACTGTTTTTT	CASSLVPRGDEKLFF
TRBV5-1	TRBD2	TRBJ2-3	few	TGCGCCAGCAGCCGGGAGGGGAGAGATACGCAGTATTTT	CASSREGRDTQYF
TRBV7-2	TRBD1	TRBJ1-1	few	TGTGCCAGCAGCCACCGACAGGGCGTGAACACTGAAGCTTTCTTT	CASSHRQGVNTEAFF
TRBV28	TRBD1	TRBJ2-7	many	TGTGCCAGCAGAGGACAGGGCCGTCCGACCTACGAGCAGTACTTC	CASRGQGRPTYEQYF
TRBV29-1	-	TRBJ1-5	many	TGCAGCGTCTCTCTTGGATTGTGGCAGCCCCAGCATTTT	CSVSLGLWQPQHF
TRBV5-1	-	TRBJ1-3	many	TGCGCCAGCAGCTTTCAGGGGAGAGGAAACACCATATATTTT	CASSFQGRGNTIYF
TRBV11-2	TRBD1	TRBJ1-6	-	TGTGCCAGCAGCTTAGATCGGACAGGGAACTCACCCCTCCACTTT	CASSLDRTGNSPLHF
TRBV12-3/TRBV12-4	-	TRBJ1-2	many	TGTGCCATACGTCCTGTGGATGGCTACACCTTC	CAIRPVDGYTF
TRBV7-6	TRBD2	TRBJ2-3	-	TGTGCCAGCAGCCCCGTGGTAGCGGGGTCTAGCACAGATACGCAGTATTTT	CASSPVVAGSSTDTQYF
TRBV20-1	-	TRBJ1-5	-	TGCAGTGCGGGCAATCAGCCCCAGCATTTT	CSAGNQPQHF
TRBV11-1	TRBD1	TRBJ1-2	-	TGTGCCAGCAGCTCCCCCCGCCAGGGAGGGGGCAGTGCTAACTATGGCTACACCTTC	CASSSPRQGGGSANYGYTF
TRBV11-2	-	TRBJ1-2	few	TGTGCCAGCAGCTTAGGTCTGGGTCAGGCGTCTAACTATGGCTACACCTTC	CASSLGLGQASNYGYTF
TRBV7-8	-	TRBJ2-2	many	TGTGCCAGCAGCTACGCAGCCCCGGCCGGGGAGCTGTTTTTT	CASSYAAPAGELFF
TRBV7-2	TRBD1	TRBJ1-1	few	TGTGCCAGCAGCTTATCAGGGGGCGGCACTGAAGCTTTCTTT	CASSLSGGGTEAFF
TRBV11-2	-	TRBJ1-2	-	TGTGCCAGCAGCCCGGTTTCGCACAGGGTGAACGCTAACTATGGCTACACCTTC	CASSPVSHRVNANYGYTF
TRBV14	TRBD2	TRBJ2-4	-	TGTGCCAGCAGCCAAGGACTAGCAGCTAACATTCAGTACTTC	CASSQGLAANIQYF
TRBV5-1	-	TRBJ2-7	many	TGCGCCAGCAGAAACACAGGTCTGACCTACGAGCAGTACTTC	CASRNTGLTYEQYF
TRBV11-2	TRBD2	TRBJ2-3	few	TGTGCCAGCAGCTTACGAGGGACTAGCAACTATGGAGATACGCAGTATTTT	CASSLRGTSNYGDTQYF
TRBV5-1	-	TRBJ2-2	many	TGCGCCAGCAGCTTGGGGGCAGCATCGTCCGGGGAGCTGTTTTTT	CASSLGAASSGELFF
TRBV9	TRBD2	TRBJ2-7	many	TGTGCCAGCAGCGGACGGACTAGCTCCTACGAGCAGTACTTC	CASSGRTSSYEQYF
TRBV5-1	TRBD1	TRBJ2-7	many	TGCGCCAGCAGCCCGCGGGCCGGGACAGGGATCGACGAGCAGTACTTC	CASSPRAGTGIDEQYF
TRBV2	-	TRBJ2-3	many	TGTGCCAGCAGTGAAAGGGGGACTAGCACAGATACGCAGTATTTT	CASSERGTSTDTQYF
TRBV10-3	TRBD2	TRBJ2-1	many	TGTGCCATCAGGGGACTAGCGAAAGATGAGCAGTTCTTC	CAIRGLAKDEQFF
TRBV27	TRBD2	TRBJ2-1	many	TGTGCCAGCAGTTATACTAGCGCGTACAATGAGCAGTTCTTC	CASSYTSAYNEQFF
TRBV10-3	TRBD2	TRBJ2-2	many	TGTGCCATCAGTAGTACTCGCGGGACTAGCGGCACCGGGGAGCTGTTTTTT	CAISSTRGTSGTGELFF
TRBV12-3/TRBV12-4	TRBD1	TRBJ2-5	-	TGTGCCAGCAGTCGAATTTTCCCGGGACAGTACCAAGAGACCCAGTACTTC	CASSRIFPGQYQETQYF
TRBV5-1	-	TRBJ2-3	few	TGCGCCAGCAAGTGGGATACAGATACGCAGTATTTT	CASKWDTDTQYF
TRBV11-2	-	TRBJ2-7	few	TGTGCCAGCAGCTTCATCGGGACACCCTACGAGCAGTACTTC	CASSFIGTPYEQYF
TRBV20-1	TRBD1	TRBJ2-1	many	TGCAGTGCCCCGGGACAGGGGGAGGATGAGCAGTTCTTC	CSAPGQGEDEQFF
TRBV5-1	TRBD1	TRBJ1-2	-	TGCGCCAGCAGCTTGGCACAGGGGCATAGCTACACCTTC	CASSLAQGHSYTF
TRBV9	-	TRBJ2-2	few	TGTGCCAGCAGCGAAACCGGGACGGCGCTCGCCGGGGAGCTGTTTTTT	CASSETGTALAGELFF